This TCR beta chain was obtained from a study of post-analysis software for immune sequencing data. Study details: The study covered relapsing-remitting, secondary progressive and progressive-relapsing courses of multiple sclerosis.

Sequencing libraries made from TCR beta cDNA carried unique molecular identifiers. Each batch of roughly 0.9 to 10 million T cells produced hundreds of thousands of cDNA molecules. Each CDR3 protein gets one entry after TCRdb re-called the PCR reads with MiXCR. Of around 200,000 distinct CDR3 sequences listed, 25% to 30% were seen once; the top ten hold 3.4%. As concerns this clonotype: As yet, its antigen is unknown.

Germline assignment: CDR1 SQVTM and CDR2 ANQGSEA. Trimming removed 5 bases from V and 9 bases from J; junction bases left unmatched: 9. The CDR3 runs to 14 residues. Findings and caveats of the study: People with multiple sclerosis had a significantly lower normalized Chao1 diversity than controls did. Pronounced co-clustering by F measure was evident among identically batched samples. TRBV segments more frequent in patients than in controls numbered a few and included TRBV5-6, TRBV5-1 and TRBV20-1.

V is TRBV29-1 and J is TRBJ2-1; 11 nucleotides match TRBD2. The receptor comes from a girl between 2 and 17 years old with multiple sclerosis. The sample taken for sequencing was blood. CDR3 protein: CSVSRTSGFSEQFF. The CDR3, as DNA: TGCAGCGTTTCTAGGACTAGCGGGTTTAGTGAGCAGTTCTTC.